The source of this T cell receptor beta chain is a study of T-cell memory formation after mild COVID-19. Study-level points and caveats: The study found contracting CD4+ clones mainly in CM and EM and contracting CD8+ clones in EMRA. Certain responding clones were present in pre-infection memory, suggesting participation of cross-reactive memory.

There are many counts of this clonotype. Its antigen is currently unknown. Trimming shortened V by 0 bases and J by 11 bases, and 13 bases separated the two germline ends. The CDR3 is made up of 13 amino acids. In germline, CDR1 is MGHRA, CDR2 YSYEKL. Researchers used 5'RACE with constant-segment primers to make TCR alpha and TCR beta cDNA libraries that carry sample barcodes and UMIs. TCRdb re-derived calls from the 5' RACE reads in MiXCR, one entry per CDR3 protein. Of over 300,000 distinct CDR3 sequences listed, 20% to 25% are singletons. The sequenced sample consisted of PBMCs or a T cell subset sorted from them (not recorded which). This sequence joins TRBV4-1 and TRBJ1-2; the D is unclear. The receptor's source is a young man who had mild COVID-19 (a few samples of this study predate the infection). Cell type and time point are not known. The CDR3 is CASSQDLSGGYTF. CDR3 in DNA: TGCGCCAGCAGCCAAGATTTGTCCGGTGGATACACCTTC.